This entry describes one T cell receptor (beta chain). This sample is part of a study of T cell responses to AZD1222 COVID-19 vaccine. Data came from immunoSEQ multiplex PCR; TCRdb stores just in-frame clones and leaves some out. The profile shows tens of thousands of clones, 85% to 90% of them singletons. Material: peripheral blood, obtained on day 0 of AZD1222 vaccination. The sequence was collected from an adult in good health.

CDR3 in amino acids: CATSAKHPDTQYF. Here the CDR3 DNA reads TGTGCCACCAGTGCAAAGCACCCAGATACGCAGTATTTT. This rearrangement joins TRBV24-1 to TRBJ2-3; D call uncertain. The germline CDR1 and CDR2 sequences are KGHDR and SFDVKD. This CDR3 has 13 amino acids. V lost 5 bases to trimming and J lost 4 bases, with 9 bases between them.